The 26 T cell receptor beta chains below come from one sample, sequenced in a study of blood T cells in healthy people across ages. Through a sample-barcoded 5' primer and a J-beta primer mix, a second PCR was run for about 6 to 11 cycles. Each CDR3 protein gets one entry after TCRdb re-called the 5' RACE reads with MiXCR. The repertoire includes roughly 730,000 distinct CDR3 sequences, just over 55% of them detected once, and 25% to 30% sits in the top ten. The sequencing input was blood. The source of these receptors is a middle-aged man in good health.

This clonotype was seen a handful of times. The chain recombines TRBV30 with TRBJ2-1, with D possibly matching TRBD2 (7 bases). The V and J ends lost 4 bases and 6 bases respectively, with 13 bases between them. The CDR3 length is 13 residues. The germline gives CDR1 GTSNPN, CDR2 SVGIG (reference sequence). The CDR3 loop reads CAWTWGGGNEQFF. The DNA for the CDR3 is TGTGCCTGGACGTGGGGGGGCGGCAATGAGCAGTTCTTC.

The sample holds a few counts of this clonotype. The chain joins TRBV29-1 to TRBJ2-5; maybe TRBD1 (5 bases). Germline values: CDR1 SQVTM, CDR2 ANQGSEA. V was pared by 3 bases and J by 3 bases, with 8 bases between. This CDR3 spans 12 amino acids. As DNA, the CDR3 is TGCAGCGTTGAGGGGCACGAAGAGACCCAGTACTTC. It specifies CSVEGHEETQYF.

The chain uses TRBV27 and TRBJ1-4, with no clear D. CDR3 length: 12 amino acids. The V gene lost 9 bases and the J gene lost 2 bases, with 7 bases spanning the gap. Germline-derived CDR1 and CDR2 are MNHEY and SMNVEV (reference sequence). The CDR3 region is CASGGTNEKLFF. The CDR3 bases are TGTGCCAGTGGTGGGACTAATGAAAAACTGTTTTTT.

The gene calls are TRBV13 and TRBJ1-2; unclear D gene. The germline CDR1 and CDR2 sequences are PRHDT and FYEKMQ (reference sequence). The V end lost 7 bases, the J end lost 2 bases, and 11 bases lay between the germline ends. The CDR3 consists of 13 residues. Here the CDR3 DNA reads TGTGCCAGCAACCCCGCGGGCAACTATGGCTACACCTTC. This sequence encodes CASNPAGNYGYTF.

This chain uses TRBV14 with TRBJ2-2, with TRBD1 matching over 8 bases. The V gene's germline CDR1 is SGHDN and CDR2 FVKESK. The CDR3 covers 14 residues. V was pared by 6 bases and J by 1 base, with 1 base of the junction left unmatched. The CDR3 nucleotides read TGTGCCAGCAGACAGGGGGAGAACACCGGGGAGCTGTTTTTT. This gives the protein CASRQGENTGELFF.

This clonotype was counted only a few times. This chain joins TRBV9 and TRBJ2-7, with D possibly TRBD2 on 5 matching bases. The CDR3 is made up of 13 amino acids. The V end lost 4 bases, the J end lost 5 bases, and 13 bases lay between the germline ends. The V gene's germline CDR1 is SGDLS and CDR2 YYNGEE. CDR3 coding DNA: TGTGCCAGCAGCCCGAGGGTTGCCGACGAGCAGTACTTC. Its translation is CASSPRVADEQYF.

The chain links TRBV25-1 to TRBJ1-5, with a possible D match to TRBD1 (6 bases). The CDR3 totals 15 residues. V dropped 3 bases and J dropped 1 base, with 10 bases sitting between them. In germline, CDR1 is MGHDK, CDR2 SYGVNS. The CDR3 is CASSDTGTSNQPQHF. CDR3 DNA: TGTGCCAGCAGTGACACAGGGACAAGCAATCAGCCCCAGCATTTT.

V and J are TRBV20-1 and TRBJ2-1; 7 bases are a match to TRBD1. J gave up 8 bases and V 2 bases, and 6 bases lay outside the gene matches. The germline V gene encodes CDR1 DFQATT and CDR2 SNEGSKA (reference sequence). This CDR3 spans 13 amino acids. In DNA, the CDR3 is TGCAGTGCTAGACTACTGACAGGGTATGAGCAGTTCTTC. Its translation: CSARLLTGYEQFF.

The J gene is TRBJ2-7, the V gene TRBV11-2; D gene unclear. The DNA matches TRBJ2-5 better at its end, which makes the J call doubtful. Germline lookup yields CDR1 SGHAT and CDR2 FQNNGV. This CDR3 comprises 13 residues. The CDR3 bases are TGTGCCAGCAGCCTAAGGGTCTCAGAGACCCAGTACTTC. The encoded protein is CASSLRVSETQYF.

The chain employs TRBV27 and TRBJ2-3; the D is unclear. The V gene lost 4 bases and the J gene lost 5 bases, with 7 bases spanning the gap. The germline CDR1 and CDR2 sequences are MNHEY and SMNVEV (reference sequence). The CDR3 is 12 amino acids. Written as DNA, the CDR3 is TGTGCCAGCAGTTATGGTAAAGATACGCAGTATTTT. Protein: CASSYGKDTQYF.

The genes are TRBV27 and TRBJ2-7, with D perhaps matching TRBD1 or TRBD2 (7 bases each). Trimming pared 7 bases from V and 2 bases from J, leaving 12 bases between. This CDR3 comprises 13 residues. Looked up from germline, CDR1 is MNHEY and CDR2 is SMNVEV (reference sequence). Written as DNA, the CDR3 is TGTGCCAGCAAGAGCGGGACAGCCTACGAGCAGTACTTC. Translated: CASKSGTAYEQYF.

V usage is TRBV20-1 and J usage is TRBJ2-3; the match to TRBD2 covers 8 bases. V shed 6 bases, J shed 0 bases, and the junction held 5 bases outside the gene matches. From germline, CDR1 is DFQATT and CDR2 SNEGSKA (reference sequence). CDR3 length: 14 amino acids. CDR3 sequence reads: CSAKAGVSTDTQYF. The DNA of the CDR3 is TGCAGTGCCAAAGCGGGAGTCAGCACAGATACGCAGTATTTT.

The chain employs TRBV29-1 and TRBJ2-3; TRBD2 matches 13 bases. With 3 bases clipped from V and 5 bases from J, the junction kept 2 bases outside the gene matches. Germline V gives CDR1 SQVTM, CDR2 ANQGSEA. There are 14 residues in the CDR3. The CDR3 nucleotides are TGCAGCGTTGATCGACTAGCGGGGGGAGATACGCAGTATTTT. This encodes CSVDRLAGGDTQYF.

J is TRBJ2-1 and V is TRBV29-1; TRBD2 matches 13 bases. Unmatched junction bases numbered 5, after V lost 7 bases and J lost 5 bases. Germline CDR1 reads SQVTM; CDR2 reads ANQGSEA. The CDR3 sequence is 14 residues long. The CDR3 region has the DNA TGCAGCGGAGCCGGGACTAGCGGGAACAATGAGCAGTTCTTC. Protein: CSGAGTSGNNEQFF.

This clonotype was counted between two and nine times. The chain is built from TRBV4-3 and TRBJ2-7; 9 nucleotides match TRBD2. Looked up from germline, CDR1 is LGHNA and CDR2 is YSLEER. The CDR3 is 17 residues long. V gave up 4 bases and J gave up 2 bases; unmatched junction bases: 12. The CDR3 loop reads CASSLEVAGDVPYEQYF. DNA for the CDR3: TGCGCCAGCAGCCTTGAGGTAGCGGGAGACGTACCCTACGAGCAGTACTTC.

This clonotype came up a few times. The CDR3 is CASSQDSGRGGKNIQYF. CDR3 coding DNA: TGTGCCAGCAGCCAAGATTCGGGCAGGGGAGGGAAAAACATTCAGTACTTC. J is TRBJ2-4 and V is TRBV14, with D perhaps matching TRBD2 (7 bases). V was cut by 0 bases and J by 4 bases, with 16 bases left in between. The CDR3 contains 17 residues. From germline, CDR1 is SGHDN and CDR2 FVKESK.

The genes are TRBV20-1 and TRBJ2-3, with D uncertain. In germline, CDR1 is DFQATT, CDR2 SNEGSKA (reference sequence). Trimming shortened V by 2 bases and J by 0 bases, and 15 bases separated the two germline ends. The CDR3 sequence is 16 residues long. The CDR3 bases are TGCAGTGCTAGACGGGCGACACCCGGGAGCACAGATACGCAGTATTTT. Translation gives CSARRATPGSTDTQYF.

The V and J genes are TRBV6-5 and TRBJ2-4; 8 bases are a match to TRBD1. The J call is uncertain, as TRBJ2-7 better fits the DNA end. CDR1 and CDR2 (germline): MNHEY, SVGAGI. This CDR3 is built from 14 residues. The CDR3 spells CASATGTGPYEQYF. The DNA for the CDR3 is TGTGCCAGTGCGACGGGGACAGGCCCCTACGAGCAGTACTTC.

The J gene is TRBJ2-7, the V gene TRBV29-1; D perhaps matches TRBD1 (5 bases). The germline V gene encodes CDR1 SQVTM and CDR2 ANQGSEA. The CDR3 spans 12 residues. V shed 0 bases and J shed 6 bases, with 9 bases lying between them. This CDR3 is CSVEDQGSEQYF. The CDR3 DNA sequence: TGCAGCGTTGAAGATCAGGGTTCCGAGCAGTACTTC.

This clonotype was seen only once. The junction shows a germline mismatch at one end, possibly a read error. CDR3 sequence: CASNPDSYDYTF. The CDR3 DNA reads as TGTGCCAGCAACCCCGACAGTTATGACTACACCTTC. This chain links TRBV28 with TRBJ1-2; tentative D call: TRBD1 (5 bases). This CDR3 contains 12 residues. Germline CDR1 and CDR2: MDHEN and SYDVKM.

The chain recombines TRBV2 with TRBJ2-3; 8 bases align to TRBD1. The CDR3 runs to 16 residues. V shed 5 bases and J 0 bases; nucleotides not matched to a gene: 7. CDR1 is SNHLY, CDR2 FYNNEI, per germline. Here the CDR3 DNA reads TGTGCCAGCAGTAACTCGGACAGGGCTAGCACAGATACGCAGTATTTT. Amino acid sequence: CASSNSDRASTDTQYF.

This chain uses TRBV5-1 with TRBJ2-3; D is uncertain. The CDR3 length is 13 residues. Between the trimmed V and J ends, which lost 3 bases and 5 bases, there was a span of 10 bases. Germline-derived CDR1 and CDR2 are SGHRS and YFSETQ. CDR3 in DNA: TGCGCCAGCAGCTACCGGTCCAGAGATACGCAGTATTTT. Its translation is CASSYRSRDTQYF.

The gene calls are TRBV7-2 and TRBJ2-3; 7 positions match TRBD2. The CDR3 sequence is 14 residues long. Unmatched junction bases numbered 4, after V lost 5 bases and J lost 2 bases. The germline V gene has CDR1 SGHTA and CDR2 FQGNSA. CDR3 sequence reads: CASSNRLATDTQYF. The DNA for the CDR3 is TGTGCCAGCAGCAACCGACTAGCCACAGATACGCAGTATTTT.

CDR3 amino acids: CASSSSPDSTQYF. For the CDR3, the DNA is TGCGCCAGCAGCTCGTCCCCGGATTCGACCCAGTACTTC. V is TRBV5-1 and J is TRBJ2-5, with unresolved D. The germline V and J ends were trimmed by 3 bases and 7 bases, with 13 bases remaining between them. In germline, CDR1 is SGHRS, CDR2 YFSETQ. The CDR3 covers 13 residues.

The chain recombines TRBV7-6 with TRBJ1-5; TRBD1 is a possible D gene (5 bases). V was shortened by 1 base and J by 6 bases, with 19 bases between the two germline ends. The CDR3 runs to 17 residues. The germline V gene encodes CDR1 SGHVS and CDR2 FNYEAQ. The CDR3 sequence is CASSLDAWGESGQPQHF. Here the CDR3 DNA reads TGTGCCAGCAGCTTAGATGCTTGGGGGGAATCGGGTCAGCCCCAGCATTTT.

The sample holds a few counts of this clonotype. The chain links TRBV4-3 to TRBJ2-3; D unclear. The CDR3 length is 14 residues. The germline gives CDR1 LGHNA, CDR2 YSLEER. Trimming removed 4 bases from V and 5 bases from J, with 13 bases in between. The CDR3 protein is CASSRASSQDTQYF. CDR3 nucleotides: TGCGCCAGCAGCCGGGCTTCCTCGCAAGATACGCAGTATTTT.